The 30 T cell receptor beta chains below were found in one sample sequenced in a study of blood T cell repertoires in COVID-19. This table comes from immunoSEQ multiplex PCR, and its TCRdb copy is limited to in-frame clones, with some not included. Altogether 250,000 or so clones are present, approximately 90% being singletons, with the ten largest covering roughly 3.1%. Input material: peripheral blood. These receptors all stem from a man aged 18 to 29 with active or convalescent COVID-19.

The V and J genes are TRBV7-3 and TRBJ1-1; TRBD1 might be the D (6 bases). Germline assignment: CDR1 SGHTA and CDR2 FQGTGA. V gave up 10 bases and J gave up 1 base, with 13 bases separating them. CDR3 length: 13 residues. CDR3 sequence (DNA): TGTGCCACCTCCCGGGACACGAACACTGAAGCTTTCTTT. This gives the protein CATSRDTNTEAFF.

J is TRBJ2-5 and V is TRBV7-3, with 7 bases matching TRBD1. The V gene end was trimmed by 5 bases and the J gene end by 2 bases; junction bases not matched to a gene: 5. The CDR3 runs 14 residues. Germline V gives CDR1 SGHTA, CDR2 FQGTGA. DNA of the CDR3: TGTGCCAGCAGCGCGACAGGGCGGCAAGAGACCCAGTACTTC. Residues: CASSATGRQETQYF.

V gene TRBV7-8 combines with J gene TRBJ1-6; D may be TRBD1 (6 bases). This CDR3 region has 15 residues. Trimming shortened V by 1 base and J by 4 bases, and 8 bases separated the two germline ends. The V gene's germline CDR1 is SGHVS and CDR2 FQNEAQ. The CDR3 sequence is CASSLEDSYNSPLHF. The CDR3 nucleotides are TGTGCCAGCAGCTTAGAGGACAGTTATAATTCACCCCTCCACTTT.

CDR3 loop: CASTSNVGGEAFF. The CDR3 nucleotides are TGTGCCAGCACCTCAAATGTTGGAGGTGAAGCTTTCTTT. This sequence joins TRBV7-8 and TRBJ1-1; D is unclear. V gave up 7 bases and J gave up 7 bases, with 16 bases separating them. CDR1 is SGHVS, CDR2 FQNEAQ, per germline. This CDR3 is 13 amino acids long.

The V call is TRBV27, the J call TRBJ2-7; 7 nucleotides agree with TRBD2. This CDR3 is built from 15 residues. The germline V gene has CDR1 MNHEY and CDR2 SMNVEV (reference sequence). The trim removed 5 bases at V and 3 bases at J, leaving 10 bases unmatched. CDR3 loop: CASSPGLVSGYEQYF. The CDR3 nucleotides read TGTGCCAGCAGTCCTGGACTAGTGTCGGGCTACGAGCAGTACTTC.

This rearrangement joins TRBV7-2 to TRBJ1-6; D uncertain. The ends were cut back, 3 bases at V and 3 bases at J, with 6 bases in the middle. The germline V gene encodes CDR1 SGHTA and CDR2 FQGNSA. This CDR3 region has 14 residues. CDR3: CASSFTGYNSPLHF. CDR3 DNA sequence: TGTGCCAGCAGCTTCACCGGCTATAATTCACCCCTCCACTTT.

This chain uses TRBV6-5 with TRBJ2-1, with 7 positions matching TRBD2. The CDR3 runs 15 residues. In germline, CDR1 is MNHEY, CDR2 SVGAGI. Trimming removed 4 bases from V and 2 bases from J; junction bases left unmatched: 5. DNA of the CDR3: TGTGCCAGCAGTTTAATGGGGGGGACCTACAATGAGCAGTTCTTC. Protein: CASSLMGGTYNEQFF.

This chain connects TRBV27 to TRBJ2-7; D might be TRBD2 (5 bases). Between the trimmed V and J ends, which lost 3 bases and 1 base, there was a span of 10 bases. The CDR3 loop spans 14 amino acids. Germline V gene sequence: CDR1 MNHEY, CDR2 SMNVEV (reference sequence). This CDR3 is CASSFNRLSYEQYF. CDR3 in DNA: TGTGCCAGCAGTTTTAACAGACTATCCTACGAGCAGTACTTC.

The chain is built from TRBV18 and TRBJ1-1; possibly TRBD1 for D (6 bases). Germline-derived CDR1 and CDR2 are KGHSH and LQKENI. V was shortened by 6 bases and J by 2 bases, with 16 bases between the two germline ends. The CDR3 covers 15 residues. The CDR3 loop reads CASSVKTGGNTEAFF. In DNA, the CDR3 is TGTGCCAGCTCGGTTAAGACAGGCGGAAACACTGAAGCTTTCTTT. The entire variable domain, with the rest obtained from reference TRBV18 and TRBJ1-1, is as follows: NAGVMQNPRHLVRRRGQEARLRCSPMKGHSHVYWYRQLPEEGLKFMVYLQKENIIDESGMPKERFSAEFPKEGPSILRIQQVVRGDSAAYFCASSVKTGGNTEAFFGQGTRLTVV.

The chain has TRBV2 and TRBJ2-2; the match to TRBD2 covers 8 bases. There are 15 residues in the CDR3. Germline CDR1 SNHLY, CDR2 FYNNEI. With V trimmed by 8 bases and J by 0 bases, 5 bases remained unmatched. The CDR3 here is CASRSGGSNTGELFF. In DNA, the CDR3 is TGTGCCAGCCGGAGCGGGGGCTCGAACACCGGGGAGCTGTTTTTT.

The chain links TRBV9 to TRBJ2-1, with TRBD2 identical over 10 bases. Per germline, CDR1 SGDLS and CDR2 YYNGEE. This CDR3 contains 17 residues. Trimming at V came to 4 bases and at J to 3 bases, leaving 10 bases not matched to a gene. CDR3 nucleotides: TGTGCCAGCAGCCAGTCGCTAGCGGGAGCGTACTACAATGAGCAGTTCTTC. This gives the protein CASSQSLAGAYYNEQFF.

The chain links TRBV20-1 to TRBJ2-5, with unresolved D. The germline gives CDR1 DFQATT, CDR2 SNEGSKA (reference sequence). Trimming removed 3 bases from V and 7 bases from J, with 6 bases in between. The CDR3 has 10 amino acids. CDR3 sequence: CSASRVTQYF. The CDR3 DNA follows: TGCAGTGCTAGTCGGGTGACCCAGTACTTC.

The chain has TRBV28 and TRBJ2-1, with 8 positions matching TRBD2. The CDR3 extends over 13 amino acids. The J segment lost 6 bases and the V segment lost 7 bases, leaving 5 bases of the junction unmatched. Germline CDR1 reads MDHEN; CDR2 reads SYDVKM. CDR3 nucleotide sequence: TGTGCCAGCATCCCCGGGACTAGCAATGAGCAGTTCTTC. The encoded protein is CASIPGTSNEQFF.

The chain recombines TRBV7-8 with TRBJ1-5, with 8 bases matching TRBD1. The CDR3 is made up of 16 amino acids. Germline lookup yields CDR1 SGHVS and CDR2 FQNEAQ. V lost 5 bases, J lost 2 bases, and 8 bases stayed unmatched. The CDR3: CASSKNGQGGNQPQHF. The CDR3 nucleotides are TGTGCCAGCAGCAAAAACGGACAGGGTGGCAATCAGCCCCAGCATTTT.

The chain employs TRBV5-1 and TRBJ2-3; D is possibly TRBD1 (6 bases). Germline V lookup: CDR1 SGHRS, CDR2 YFSETQ. The V end was cut by 4 bases, the J end by 14 bases, with 14 bases between. This CDR3 spans 11 amino acids. The CDR3 loop is CASSLDQGRYF. The CDR3 DNA reads TGCGCCAGCAGCCTCGATCAGGGGCGGTATTTT.

The chain employs TRBV11-3 and TRBJ2-2; D ambiguous. Trimming cost V 3 bases and J 3 bases, with 5 bases left between them. This CDR3 contains 13 residues. CDR1 and CDR2 (germline): SGHNT, YENEEA. CDR3 residues: CASSFLHTGELFF. The CDR3 DNA reads TGTGCCAGCAGCTTTCTTCACACCGGGGAGCTGTTTTTT.

The rearrangement links TRBV11-2 to TRBJ1-1, with D uncertain. The V gene's germline CDR1 is SGHAT and CDR2 FQNNGV. This CDR3 has 15 amino acids. Between the trimmed V and J ends, which lost 0 bases and 0 bases, there was a span of 8 bases. The CDR3 here is CASSLEVDMNTEAFF. The CDR3 bases are TGTGCCAGCAGCTTAGAGGTTGACATGAACACTGAAGCTTTCTTT.

The rearrangement uses TRBV24-1 and TRBJ2-3, with D possibly TRBD2 on 5 matching bases. CDR1 is KGHDR, CDR2 SFDVKD, per germline. With 4 bases removed from V and 8 bases from J, the gap between germline ends came to 18 bases. The CDR3 is 15 amino acids. The CDR3 spells CATSDGGPTEGTQYF. The CDR3 DNA is TGTGCCACCAGTGACGGTGGACCTACAGAGGGTACGCAGTATTTT.

The rearrangement uses TRBV5-8 and TRBJ2-2; TRBD2 matches 9 bases. This CDR3 spans 16 amino acids. The junction had 7 bases not matched to a gene; V was cut back by 1 base and J by 6 bases. Germline V CDR1 and CDR2: SGHTS, YDEGEE. The CDR3 loop is CASSLRWLAGSGELFF. As DNA, the CDR3 is TGTGCCAGCAGCTTGAGGTGGCTAGCGGGGTCCGGGGAGCTGTTTTTT.

This chain connects TRBV20-1 to TRBJ1-1, with D unresolved. Germline loops: CDR1 DFQATT, CDR2 SNEGSKA (reference sequence). CDR3 size: 13 residues. The germline V and J ends were trimmed by 3 bases and 1 base, with 9 bases remaining between them. The CDR3 DNA follows: TGCAGTGCTAGTTCCGGCGGGAACACTGAAGCTTTCTTT. Translating gives CSASSGGNTEAFF.

This clone showed up just a few times. The same CDR3 can be traced to other DNA sequences in this sample. The V and J genes are TRBV5-1 and TRBJ2-7; 7 bases map to TRBD1. This CDR3 region has 14 residues. Germline CDR1 SGHRS, CDR2 YFSETQ. After removal of 3 bases from V and 1 base from J, the junction contained 4 bases not matched to a gene. The CDR3: CASSWGTDSYEQYF. CDR3 DNA: TGCGCCAGCAGCTGGGGGACAGATTCCTACGAGCAGTACTTC.

The chain uses TRBV11-3 and TRBJ1-2; D gene uncertain. Germline assignment: CDR1 SGHNT and CDR2 YENEEA. Trimming pared 4 bases from V and 4 bases from J, leaving 10 bases between. CDR3 length equals 13 residues. CDR3 amino acids: CASSSSQAYGYTF. The CDR3 DNA is TGTGCCAGCAGCTCCTCTCAGGCCTATGGCTACACCTTC.

The rearrangement joins TRBV28 to TRBJ2-7, with 9 bases lining up with TRBD2. V lost 6 bases to trimming and J lost 6 bases; unmatched junction nucleotides: 15. This CDR3 spans 16 amino acids. Germline V gene data show CDR1 as MDHEN and CDR2 as SYDVKM. The CDR3 reads CASSPFLAGERGEQYF. The CDR3, as DNA: TGTGCCAGCAGCCCCTTTTTAGCGGGAGAAAGGGGCGAGCAGTACTTC. Looking up the rest from reference TRBV28 and TRBJ2-7 gives the full variable domain: DVKVTQSSRYLVKRTGEKVFLECVQDMDHENMFWYRQDPGLGLRLIYFSYDVKMKEKGDIPEGYSVSREKKERFSLILESASTNQTSMYLCASSPFLAGERGEQYFGPGTRLTVT.

The chain recombines TRBV6-5 with TRBJ2-7, with TRBD1 identical over 11 bases. Germline V gene lookup returns CDR1 MNHEY and CDR2 SVGAGI. Trimming at V came to 8 bases and at J to 4 bases, leaving 7 bases not matched to a gene. This CDR3 is 14 amino acids long. The CDR3 sequence is CASAVGQGAYEQYF. The CDR3 nucleotides are TGTGCCAGCGCGGTCGGACAGGGGGCGTACGAGCAGTACTTC.

This chain links TRBV19 with TRBJ1-2; 9 nucleotides align to TRBD1. V trimming: 7 bases; J trimming: 5 bases; junction bases outside the gene matches: 11. This CDR3 region has 15 residues. Per the germline V gene, CDR1 is LNHDA and CDR2 is SQIVND (reference sequence). The CDR3 nucleotides are TGTGCCAGTAACTATCCGGGACAGGGTAGTTATGGCTACACCTTC. Translating gives CASNYPGQGSYGYTF.

This rearrangement joins TRBV7-9 to TRBJ2-7, with TRBD1 matching over 8 bases. The J segment lost 0 bases and the V segment lost 4 bases, leaving 11 bases of the junction unmatched. CDR1 and CDR2 from the germline V gene are SEHNR and FQNEAQ (reference sequence). The CDR3 sequence is 17 residues long. The CDR3 sequence: CASSSYRTGHFSYEQYF. The CDR3 region has the DNA TGTGCCAGCAGCTCTTATCGGACAGGGCATTTCTCCTACGAGCAGTACTTC.

The chain recombines TRBV7-9 with TRBJ1-2; D might be TRBD1 (6 bases). The CDR3 extends over 16 amino acids. V was clipped by 3 bases and J by 6 bases, with 20 bases between them. Looked up from germline, CDR1 is SEHNR and CDR2 is FQNEAQ (reference sequence). CDR3 bases: TGTGCCAGCAGCTTTGACGGGACACCCGGCGGAGATGGCTACACCTTC. It is translated as CASSFDGTPGGDGYTF.

The chain employs TRBV24-1 and TRBJ1-2; 7 bases are shared with TRBD1. V lost 2 bases to trimming and J lost 10 bases; unmatched junction nucleotides: 6. Germline CDR1 and CDR2: KGHDR and SFDVKD. The CDR3 has 13 amino acids. The CDR3 nucleotides are TGTGCCACCAGTGATTCGACAGGGTTCGACTACACCTTC. Protein: CATSDSTGFDYTF.

The chain is built from TRBV6-2 or TRBV6-3 and TRBJ1-1; maybe TRBD1 (6 bases). CDR3 length: 15 residues. Trimming took 0 bases from V and 1 from J, leaving 9 bases between them. CDR1 and CDR2 from the germline V gene are MNHEY and SVGEGT. Here the CDR3 reads CASSYSEQGNTEAFF. CDR3 DNA: TGTGCCAGCAGTTACTCGGAACAGGGGAACACTGAAGCTTTCTTT.

This clone appeared once. DNA for the CDR3: TGCGCCAGCAGCTTGAGGCAGGATAACACTGAAGCTTTCTTT. This translates into CASSLRQDNTEAFF. This rearrangement joins TRBV5-1 to TRBJ1-1, with unresolved D. Germline CDR1 and CDR2: SGHRS and YFSETQ. CDR3 length: 14 amino acids. Trimming cost V 1 base and J 2 bases, with 9 bases left between them.